One and the same sample provided the 32 T cell receptor beta chains below, sequenced in a study of patients and donors after allogeneic stem cell transplantation. TCRdb re-called the RT-PCR reads through MiXCR, storing one row per CDR3 protein. The sample consists of roughly 200,000 distinct CDR3 sequences, roughly 38% of them appearing once. The sample taken for sequencing was blood, either unsorted or a sorted T cell fraction (not recorded which). The receptors here all came from a human donor who was either an allogeneic HSCT recipient or a stem cell or donor lymphocyte infusion donor (not recorded which). It is not recorded whose cells these are; they may come from a transplant donor.

The V call is TRBV28, the J call TRBJ2-6; tentative D call: TRBD2 (5 bases). The germline V and J ends were trimmed by 6 bases and 3 bases, with 15 bases remaining between them. Germline V lookup: CDR1 MDHEN, CDR2 SYDVKM. There are 16 residues in the CDR3. CDR3 in amino acids: CASSPDGGGGANVLTF. CDR3 nucleotides: TGTGCCAGCAGCCCCGACGGAGGAGGTGGGGCCAACGTCCTGACTTTC.

The V and J genes are TRBV27 and TRBJ2-1; D ambiguous. Germline assignment: CDR1 MNHEY and CDR2 SMNVEV (reference sequence). This CDR3 contains 14 residues. The germline V and J ends were trimmed by 5 bases and 3 bases, with 11 bases remaining between them. CDR3 nucleotide sequence: TGTGCCAGCAGTCCCAGGCCCAGCTACAATGAGCAGTTCTTC. Protein product: CASSPRPSYNEQFF.

This clonotype was counted at least ten times. The rearrangement links TRBV20-1 to TRBJ1-1; tentatively, D is TRBD1 (6 bases). The length of the CDR3 is 13 residues. Per germline, CDR1 DFQATT and CDR2 SNEGSKA (reference sequence). V lost 6 bases to trimming and J lost 0 bases, with 11 bases between them. CDR3 sequence reads: CSAANRVNTEAFF. The CDR3 nucleotides read TGCAGTGCCGCGAACAGGGTGAACACTGAAGCTTTCTTT.

V usage is TRBV7-8 and J usage is TRBJ1-2, with TRBD1 matching over 8 bases. Germline CDR1 and CDR2: SGHVS and FQNEAQ. The junction had 8 bases not matched to a gene; V was cut back by 1 base and J by 4 bases. This CDR3 has 16 residues. The CDR3 loop is CASSLEAGGIGYGYTF. CDR3 coding DNA: TGTGCCAGCAGCTTAGAGGCAGGGGGCATCGGCTATGGCTACACCTTC. The full variable domain, rest sourced from reference TRBV7-8 and TRBJ1-2, is GAGVSQSPRYKVAKRGQDVALRCDPISGHVSLFWYQQALGQGPEFLTYFQNEAQLDKSGLPSDRFFAERPEGSVSTLKIQRTQQEDSAVYLCASSLEAGGIGYGYTFGSGTRLTVV.

This clonotype has just a few counts. The rearrangement links TRBV4-1 to TRBJ1-4, with no clear D. Germline CDR1 reads MGHRA; CDR2 reads YSYEKL. Trimming cost V 4 bases and J 8 bases, with 20 bases left between them. This CDR3 region has 16 residues. CDR3 sequence reads: CASSPPGRAKGEKLFF. The CDR3 DNA sequence: TGCGCCAGCAGCCCCCCGGGCCGGGCGAAAGGCGAAAAACTGTTTTTT.

This sequence joins TRBV9 and TRBJ1-2; maybe TRBD1 (5 bases). Trimming cost V 1 base and J 5 bases, with 12 bases left between them. The length of the CDR3 is 14 residues. Germline V gene sequence: CDR1 SGDLS, CDR2 YYNGEE. This CDR3 reads CASSVSQWGYGYTF. The DNA of the CDR3 is TGTGCCAGCAGCGTATCCCAGTGGGGGTATGGCTACACCTTC.

This clonotype showed up just once. The gene calls are TRBV5-1 and TRBJ1-2, with a weak D call TRBD1 (6 bases). Trimming left V 5 bases short and J 6 bases short, with 14 bases between. CDR3 size: 13 residues. The germline gives CDR1 SGHRS, CDR2 YFSETQ. CDR3 DNA sequence: TGCGCCAGCAGGACACAGGGAACTGATGGCTACACCTTC. Translation gives CASRTQGTDGYTF.

This clonotype was found a few times. V usage is TRBV7-2 and J usage is TRBJ1-5, with D tentatively TRBD1 (5 bases). This CDR3 comprises 14 residues. Trimming stripped 2 bases from V and 5 bases from J, with 10 bases between. The germline V gene has CDR1 SGHTA and CDR2 FQGNSA. CDR3 sequence: CASSLLTGDQPQHF. The DNA for the CDR3 is TGTGCCAGCAGCTTATTAACAGGAGATCAGCCCCAGCATTTT.

The J gene is TRBJ2-7, the V gene TRBV7-6; D is undetermined. Trimming cost V 5 bases and J 4 bases, with 9 bases left between them. The CDR3 has 12 residues. Germline CDR1 is SGHVS and CDR2 is FNYEAQ. The CDR3 loop reads CASSPNPYEQYF. The CDR3, as DNA: TGTGCCAGCAGCCCGAACCCGTACGAGCAGTACTTC.

The gene calls are TRBV7-3 and TRBJ2-5; TRBD2 matches 8 bases. V lost 5 bases, J lost 2 bases, and 7 bases stayed unmatched. The CDR3 has 15 residues. The germline gives CDR1 SGHTA, CDR2 FQGTGA. The CDR3 DNA sequence: TGTGCCAGCAGCAATATCACTAGCGGACAAGAGACCCAGTACTTC. Its translation: CASSNITSGQETQYF.

The chain uses TRBV7-6 and TRBJ1-3; the D gene is possibly TRBD1 (5 bases). This CDR3 has 16 amino acids. Germline loops: CDR1 SGHVS, CDR2 FNYEAQ. V was cut by 5 bases and J by 0 bases, with 14 bases left in between. CDR3 amino acids: CASSPRQILSGNTIYF. CDR3 bases: TGTGCCAGCAGCCCTAGACAGATCCTCTCTGGAAACACCATATATTTT.

This sequence joins TRBV20-1 and TRBJ2-3, with D perhaps matching TRBD1 or TRBD2 (5 bases each). Germline V CDR1 and CDR2: DFQATT, SNEGSKA (reference sequence). The CDR3 sequence is 13 residues long. Trimming cost V 4 bases and J 0 bases, with 8 bases left between them. CDR3 sequence (DNA): TGCAGTGCTACCCGGGACAGCACAGATACGCAGTATTTT. Its translation: CSATRDSTDTQYF.

The sample holds a few counts of this clonotype. The gene calls are TRBV12-3 or TRBV12-4 and TRBJ1-3; D gene uncertain. This CDR3 region has 16 residues. V shed 7 bases and J shed 0 bases, with 16 bases lying between them. As DNA, the CDR3 is TGTGCCAGCATCCTTGGAGGGTCTCTCTCTGGAAACACCATATATTTT. This codes for CASILGGSLSGNTIYF.

The chain carries TRBV12-3 or TRBV12-4 and TRBJ2-1, with 9 bases fitting TRBD2. CDR3 length: 14 residues. Trimming took 8 bases from V and 3 from J; bases not matched to a gene: 5. As DNA, the CDR3 is TGTGCCAGCTTGAGCGGGGGGCTCTACAATGAGCAGTTCTTC. It encodes CASLSGGLYNEQFF.

In this sample, this clonotype turned up a few times. CDR3 sequence (DNA): TGCGCCAGCAGCCAGACAGACAGGGGGCTAGGGGATACGCAGTATTTT. Translating it yields CASSQTDRGLGDTQYF. The chain combines TRBV4-1 with TRBJ2-3; 10 positions match TRBD1. Losses at the gene ends were 3 bases for V and 6 bases for J; bases not matched to a gene: 9. CDR1 is MGHRA, CDR2 YSYEKL, per germline. This CDR3 has 16 amino acids.

A few counts support this clonotype. The chain is built from TRBV7-9 and TRBJ1-5; D call uncertain. V was trimmed by 8 bases and J by 0 bases, leaving 11 bases between them. This CDR3 comprises 14 residues. CDR1 and CDR2 (germline): SEHNR, FQNEAQ (reference sequence). The CDR3 sequence is CASGQSGSNQPQHF. DNA of the CDR3: TGTGCCAGCGGTCAATCCGGTAGCAATCAGCCCCAGCATTTT.

This clonotype occurred a few times. The chain is built from TRBV12-3 or TRBV12-4 and TRBJ1-2; no reliable D call. The CDR3 consists of 14 residues. CDR3 DNA: TGTGCAACCGTGGACGGAAACAAACCTTATGGCTACACCTTC. Its protein product is CATVDGNKPYGYTF.

This clonotype was observed a handful of times. This chain links TRBV20-1 with TRBJ1-5; TRBD1 matches 9 bases. Germline loops: CDR1 DFQATT, CDR2 SNEGSKA (reference sequence). There are 16 residues in the CDR3. With 1 base clipped from V and 2 bases from J, the junction kept 6 bases outside the gene matches. The CDR3 region has the DNA TGCAGTGCTAGAGCGTGGGGACAGGGTGGCAATCAGCCCCAGCATTTT. This sequence encodes CSARAWGQGGNQPQHF.

The V and J genes are TRBV6-6 and TRBJ2-3; 7 bases align to TRBD1. This CDR3 is 15 amino acids long. V was clipped by 6 bases and J by 2 bases; unmatched bases: 8. Germline CDR1 reads MNHNY; CDR2 reads SVGAGI (reference sequence). In DNA, the CDR3 is TGTGCCAGCAGGATCGGACAGGACAACACAGATACGCAGTATTTT. Protein: CASRIGQDNTDTQYF.

The chain carries TRBV12-3 or TRBV12-4 and TRBJ1-2; D remains unclear. This CDR3 region has 12 residues. Trimming pared 6 bases from V and 1 base from J, leaving 6 bases between. Here the CDR3 DNA reads TGTGCCAGCAGGGCGCGTAACTATGGCTACACCTTC. Protein product: CASRARNYGYTF.

This clonotype was detected only a few times. The rearrangement links TRBV15 to TRBJ1-3; D call uncertain. Germline lookup yields CDR1 LNHNV and CDR2 YYDKDF (reference sequence). The CDR3 runs 16 residues. V lost 0 bases and J 1 base, leaving 10 bases between the germline ends. CDR3 residues: CATSRDLDSSGNTIYF. The CDR3 region has the DNA TGTGCCACCAGCAGAGATTTGGACTCTTCTGGAAACACCATATATTTT.

The V and J genes are TRBV12-3 or TRBV12-4 and TRBJ2-7, with D unclear. This CDR3 contains 13 residues. Trimming took 2 bases from V and 5 from J, leaving 10 bases between them. The CDR3 nucleotides read TGTGCCAGCAGTTTAAACCCCTACAACGAGCAGTACTTC. Protein sequence: CASSLNPYNEQYF.

V and J are TRBV12-3 or TRBV12-4 and TRBJ1-6; the D is unclear. Trimming took 3 bases from V and 8 from J, leaving 8 bases between them. The CDR3 runs to 13 residues. CDR3 amino acids: CASSLKWHSPLHF. For the CDR3, the DNA is TGTGCCAGCAGTTTGAAATGGCATTCACCCCTCCACTTT.

This clonotype has a handful of counts. This rearrangement joins TRBV7-8 to TRBJ1-1; D may be TRBD1 (5 bases). V was cut by 1 base and J by 5 bases, with 17 bases left in between. The CDR3 is made up of 16 amino acids. Germline-derived CDR1 and CDR2 are SGHVS and FQNEAQ. This CDR3 is CASSLVRARERTEAFF. CDR3 sequence (DNA): TGTGCCAGCAGCTTAGTTAGGGCCAGGGAGAGGACTGAAGCTTTCTTT.

The sample holds a few counts of this clonotype. The chain recombines TRBV20-1 with TRBJ1-5; perhaps TRBD1 as D (6 bases). The CDR3 contains 12 residues. V lost 4 bases to trimming and J lost 8 bases, with 12 bases between them. The germline CDR1 and CDR2 sequences are DFQATT and SNEGSKA (reference sequence). The CDR3 nucleotides are TGCAGTGCTACGGGGGGCTCGGAGCCCCAGCATTTT. It encodes CSATGGSEPQHF.

This clonotype showed up just a few times. The rearrangement joins TRBV25-1 to TRBJ1-6, with D tentatively TRBD1 (6 bases). There are 15 residues in the CDR3. CDR1 and CDR2 (germline): MGHDK, SYGVNS. Trimming stripped 8 bases from V and 2 bases from J, with 13 bases between. CDR3 DNA sequence: TGTGCCAGCCACCCAACAGGGACCTATAATTCACCCCTCCACTTT. It is translated as CASHPTGTYNSPLHF.

V usage is TRBV20-1 and J usage is TRBJ2-1; D might be TRBD2 (5 bases). Trimming shortened V by 3 bases and J by 7 bases, and 10 bases separated the two germline ends. Germline V gene data show CDR1 as DFQATT and CDR2 as SNEGSKA (reference sequence). The CDR3 extends over 12 amino acids. CDR3 bases: TGCAGTGCTAGCCGAGGGAATAATGAGCAGTTCTTC. This sequence encodes CSASRGNNEQFF.

This clonotype was observed a handful of times. The V call is TRBV4-1, the J call TRBJ2-1; possible D gene TRBD2, 5 bases. V was clipped by 0 bases and J by 9 bases, with 12 bases between them. This CDR3 contains 14 residues. Germline V gives CDR1 MGHRA, CDR2 YSYEKL. Here the CDR3 reads CASSQDRLGSEQFF. The CDR3 nucleotides read TGCGCCAGCAGCCAAGATCGGCTAGGGAGTGAGCAGTTCTTC.

This chain joins TRBV20-1 and TRBJ1-2; D unclear. The CDR3 length is 12 residues. Between the trimmed V and J ends, which lost 0 bases and 4 bases, there was a span of 6 bases. Germline assignment: CDR1 DFQATT and CDR2 SNEGSKA (reference sequence). The CDR3 bases are TGCAGTGCTAGAGACAGGTGCTATGGCTACACCTTC. Encoded protein: CSARDRCYGYTF.

The chain employs TRBV5-1 and TRBJ1-1, with 8 bases fitting TRBD1. The germline V gene has CDR1 SGHRS and CDR2 YFSETQ. V dropped 4 bases and J dropped 11; count of bases not matched to a gene: 10. This CDR3 region has 13 residues. The CDR3 sequence: CASSTGQGLSAFF. The CDR3 coding sequence is TGCGCCAGCAGCACCGGACAGGGATTATCGGCTTTCTTT.

V is TRBV20-1 and J is TRBJ1-5, with 7 bases fitting TRBD1. The V and J ends lost 1 base and 5 bases, in that order; junction bases with no gene match: 5. Germline V gene lookup returns CDR1 DFQATT and CDR2 SNEGSKA (reference sequence). This CDR3 comprises 14 residues. The CDR3 region has the DNA TGCAGTGCTAGAGGCCGGGACAGTTATCAGCCCCAGCATTTT. It encodes CSARGRDSYQPQHF.

This chain uses TRBV5-1 with TRBJ2-3, with a weak D call TRBD1 (6 bases). Trimming removed 0 bases at V and 6 bases at J, with 11 bases between. The germline gives CDR1 SGHRS, CDR2 YFSETQ. The CDR3 runs 14 residues. Written as DNA, the CDR3 is TGCGCCAGCAGCTTGGACAGGGCACCGGATACGCAGTATTTT. Translated: CASSLDRAPDTQYF.